Each of the 10 T cell receptor beta chains below was sequenced from the same sample in a study of CD8 T cells in ankylosing spondylitis. TCRdb ran MiXCR on the 5' RACE reads and lists one entry per CDR3 protein. This sample has 150,000 to 200,000 distinct CDR3 sequences, with roughly 10% found just once. Sequencing used blood, either unsorted or a sorted T cell fraction (not recorded which). The source is a male donor with ankylosing spondylitis or in good health (not recorded which).

This clonotype was counted a few times. The J gene is TRBJ1-1, the V gene TRBV24-1; D may be TRBD1 (6 bases). Germline V gene lookup returns CDR1 KGHDR and CDR2 SFDVKD. V was pared by 7 bases and J by 5 bases, with 13 bases between. The CDR3 has 13 residues. CDR3 DNA sequence: TGTGCCACCAGCTCAGGGGTATTGACTGAAGCTTTCTTT. Translation: CATSSGVLTEAFF.

This clonotype appeared many times. The V call is TRBV19, the J call TRBJ2-7; no clear D. This CDR3 contains 11 residues. CDR1 and CDR2 from the germline V gene are LNHDA and SQIVND (reference sequence). V lost 7 bases to trimming and J lost 2 bases, with 6 bases between them. The CDR3 sequence is CASIRTYEQYF. The DNA for the CDR3 is TGTGCCAGTATACGCACCTACGAGCAGTACTTC.

This clonotype was counted a few times. The chain links TRBV5-1 to TRBJ2-3; the D is unclear. The germline gives CDR1 SGHRS, CDR2 YFSETQ. Trimming took 1 base from V and 4 from J, leaving 16 bases between them. The CDR3 sequence is 16 residues long. DNA for the CDR3: TGCGCCAGCAGCTTGTTTGGGATATTGGTCGCAGATACGCAGTATTTT. It is translated as CASSLFGILVADTQYF.

This clonotype was recorded many times. The chain uses TRBV5-1 and TRBJ1-4, with D perhaps TRBD1 (6 bases). The germline V gene has CDR1 SGHRS and CDR2 YFSETQ. The CDR3 covers 16 residues. Deletions cut 2 bases from V and 1 base from J, with 12 bases between. The CDR3 nucleotides are TGCGCCAGCAGCTTAAATGAACAGGGAACTAATGAAAAACTGTTTTTT. This gives the protein CASSLNEQGTNEKLFF.

This clonotype was detected ten times or more. This sequence joins TRBV6-2 or TRBV6-3 and TRBJ2-1; D is perhaps TRBD1 (5 bases). From germline, CDR1 is MNHEY and CDR2 SVGEGT. This CDR3 is built from 13 residues. The V end lost 6 bases, the J end lost 7 bases, and 13 bases lay between the germline ends. The CDR3 DNA sequence: TGTGCCAGCAGGGGTTGGGGCGGAAATGAGCAGTTCTTC. Translated, it gives CASRGWGGNEQFF.

This clonotype was detected many times. This chain connects TRBV15 to TRBJ2-1, with 7 bases lining up with TRBD2. The CDR3 is made up of 16 amino acids. V shed 2 bases, J shed 0 bases, and the junction held 4 bases outside the gene matches. Germline CDR1 reads LNHNV; CDR2 reads YYDKDF (reference sequence). The CDR3 reads CATSRSRGGSYNEQFF. CDR3 sequence (DNA): TGTGCCACCAGCAGATCCCGCGGGGGCTCCTACAATGAGCAGTTCTTC.

This clonotype was counted many times. The J gene is TRBJ2-6, the V gene TRBV2; no clear D. V lost 0 bases, J lost 0 bases, and 6 bases lay in between. Germline lookup yields CDR1 SNHLY and CDR2 FYNNEI. CDR3 length: 16 residues. CDR3 sequence reads: CASSEAGFSGANVLTF. As DNA, the CDR3 is TGTGCCAGCAGTGAAGCGGGATTCTCTGGGGCCAACGTCCTGACTTTC.

This clonotype has a count of ten or more. The chain joins TRBV24-1 to TRBJ1-2; 7 bases align to TRBD1. This CDR3 comprises 14 residues. Germline V gene data show CDR1 as KGHDR and CDR2 as SFDVKD. With V trimmed by 4 bases and J by 6 bases, 7 bases remained unmatched. The CDR3 reads CATSDPDRANGYTF. DNA of the CDR3: TGTGCCACCAGTGACCCCGACAGGGCAAATGGCTACACCTTC.

This clonotype has a count of ten or more. The V gene is TRBV7-8, the J gene TRBJ2-2; possibly TRBD1 for D (6 bases). This CDR3 is 15 amino acids long. CDR1 SGHVS and CDR2 FQNEAQ come from the germline V gene. V gave up 0 bases and J gave up 4 bases, with 9 bases separating them. The CDR3 DNA reads TGTGCCAGCAGCTTAGCAGGACAGAGCACCGGGGAGCTGTTTTTT. It yields the protein CASSLAGQSTGELFF. Looking up the rest from reference TRBV7-8 and TRBJ2-2 gives the full variable domain: GAGVSQSPRYKVAKRGQDVALRCDPISGHVSLFWYQQALGQGPEFLTYFQNEAQLDKSGLPSDRFFAERPEGSVSTLKIQRTQQEDSAVYLCASSLAGQSTGELFFGEGSRLTVL.

This clonotype came up many times. This rearrangement joins TRBV5-1 to TRBJ1-6, with 7 bases aligning to TRBD1. Germline loops: CDR1 SGHRS, CDR2 YFSETQ. The CDR3 sequence is 15 residues long. Trimming removed 4 bases from V and 6 bases from J; junction bases left unmatched: 7. The CDR3 spells CASSRQGQSNSPLHF. The CDR3 DNA follows: TGCGCCAGCAGCCGCCAGGGACAGAGTAATTCACCCCTCCACTTT. Filled out from reference TRBV5-1 and TRBJ1-6, the complete variable domain reads KAGVTQTPRYLIKTRGQQVTLSCSPISGHRSVSWYQQTPGQGLQFLFEYFSETQRNKGNFPGRFSGRQFSNSRSEMNVSTLELGDSALYLCASSRQGQSNSPLHFGNGTRLTVT.